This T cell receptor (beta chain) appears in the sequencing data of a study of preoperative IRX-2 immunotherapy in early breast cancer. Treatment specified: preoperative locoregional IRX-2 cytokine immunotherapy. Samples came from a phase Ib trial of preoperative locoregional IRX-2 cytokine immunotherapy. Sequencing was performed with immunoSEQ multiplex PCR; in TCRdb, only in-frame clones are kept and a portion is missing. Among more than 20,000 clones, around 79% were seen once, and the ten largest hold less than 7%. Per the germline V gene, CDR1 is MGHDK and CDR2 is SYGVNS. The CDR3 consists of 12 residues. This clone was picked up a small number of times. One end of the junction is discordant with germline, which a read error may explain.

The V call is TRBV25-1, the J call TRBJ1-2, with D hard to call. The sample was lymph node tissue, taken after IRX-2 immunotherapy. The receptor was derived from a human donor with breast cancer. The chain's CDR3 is CASSEYDTPTSF. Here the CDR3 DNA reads TGTGCCAGCAGTGAATACGATACCCCCACCTCCTTC.